This TCR beta chain comes out of a study of PD-L1 blockade in urothelial cancer. Study in general: At 3 weeks (second dose) and 6 weeks after starting treatment, blood was analyzed. A median blood sample held approximately 150,000 T cells and 80,000 or so unique TCRs. Study-level points and caveats: Durable-benefit cases showed more tumor-associated blood clone expansion at 3 weeks.

V was cut by 5 bases and J by 7 bases, with 11 bases left in between. Germline CDR1 is SGHTA and CDR2 is FQGNSA. CDR3 length: 13 residues. Synthetic TCR analog templates were spiked into each PCR. TCRdb's table, derived via immunoSEQ multiplex PCR, lists solely in-frame clones and lacks some. The sample has tens of thousands of clones; 82% are singletons. For this clone: Its specificity is unknown.

The sequence derives from a man between 70 and 80 years old with urothelial cancer. The chain couples TRBV7-2 to TRBJ2-2; D remains ambiguous. The sample was PBMCs, taken around atezolizumab (anti-PD-L1) treatment. The CDR3: CASSLWSSGELFF. The CDR3 DNA reads as TGTGCCAGCAGCCTTTGGAGTAGCGGGGAGCTGTTTTTT.